The rows below give T cell receptor beta chains drawn from one sample of a study of naive and memory T cell subsets. MiXCR, run by TCRdb on the UMI-ligation and nested PCR reads, gives a single entry per CDR3 protein. The sample shows 120,000 to 150,000 distinct CDR3 sequences, about 15% of them seen only once. Sequences were obtained from naive CD4+ T cells from blood. The receptor source for this set is a human donor in good health. The CDR3 runs from the conserved cysteine through the conserved F or W. A D gene is named only where the DNA matches it firmly. Some rows have no size entry. The others give once, few or many, or a class for an expanded clone.

V gene: TRBV12-5
clone size: -
D gene: -
J gene: TRBJ2-5
CDR3 DNA: TGTGCTAGTGCCTCGGACCGGAGGGGAGGCGAGACCCAGTACTTC
CDR3 protein: CASASDRRGGETQYF

V gene: TRBV28
clone size: many
D gene: TRBD2
J gene: TRBJ2-1
CDR3 DNA: TGTGCCAGCAGTTCGCCATCAGCGGGAGAGGCGTCTGAGCAGTTCTTC
CDR3 protein: CASSSPSAGEASEQFF

V gene: TRBV7-9
clone size: -
D gene: TRBD2
J gene: TRBJ2-5
CDR3 DNA: TGTGCCAGCAGCTTCGGGCGTACGGCGGGAGTGGAGACCCAGTACTTC
CDR3 protein: CASSFGRTAGVETQYF

V gene: TRBV7-2
clone size: few
D gene: TRBD2
J gene: TRBJ2-3
CDR3 DNA: TGTGCCAGCAGCGCACTAGCGGGAGATCCAGATACGCAGTATTTT
CDR3 protein: CASSALAGDPDTQYF

V gene: TRBV6-2/TRBV6-3
clone size: many
D gene: TRBD2
J gene: TRBJ2-1
CDR3 DNA: TGTGCCAGCAGACCGACTAGCGGAACCTACAATGAGCAGTTCTTC
CDR3 protein: CASRPTSGTYNEQFF

V gene: TRBV4-1
clone size: -
D gene: -
J gene: TRBJ1-1
CDR3 DNA: TGCGCCAGCAGCCAGATCCCCACGGGGAACACTGAAGCTTTCTTT
CDR3 protein: CASSQIPTGNTEAFF

V gene: TRBV5-5
clone size: few
D gene: TRBD1
J gene: TRBJ2-5
CDR3 DNA: TGTGCCAGCAGCTTGGCTAGGGGACAGGCCAAAAAAAAAGAGACCCAGTACTTC
CDR3 protein: CASSLARGQAKKKETQYF

V gene: TRBV5-1
clone size: -
D gene: -
J gene: TRBJ2-5
CDR3 DNA: TGCGCCAGCAGGGGAGCAGGGCCCGAAGAGACCCAGTACTTC
CDR3 protein: CASRGAGPEETQYF

V gene: TRBV2
clone size: few
D gene: TRBD2
J gene: TRBJ2-5
CDR3 DNA: TGTGCCAGCAGGCCCCCGGGACTAGCGCCCAACCCCGCTGGGACCCAGTACTTC
CDR3 protein: CASRPPGLAPNPAGTQYF

V gene: TRBV28
clone size: -
D gene: TRBD1
J gene: TRBJ2-1
CDR3 DNA: TGTGCCAGCAGCCCCCCCCCGGGACAGGTAAACAATGAGCAGTTCTTC
CDR3 protein: CASSPPPGQVNNEQFF

V gene: TRBV29-1
clone size: few
D gene: TRBD2
J gene: TRBJ2-5
CDR3 DNA: TGCAGCGTAAAGTTAGCGGGAGCAGAGACCCAGTACTTC
CDR3 protein: CSVKLAGAETQYF

V gene: TRBV14
clone size: -
D gene: -
J gene: TRBJ2-1
CDR3 DNA: TGTGCCAGCAGCCAACAGGCGGGGTACAATGAGCAGTTCTTC
CDR3 protein: CASSQQAGYNEQFF

V gene: TRBV7-2
clone size: few
D gene: -
J gene: TRBJ1-1
CDR3 DNA: TGTGCCAGCAGCTTTGGCCTTTGGACAGTCATGAACACTGAAGCTTTCTTT
CDR3 protein: CASSFGLWTVMNTEAFF

V gene: TRBV6-5
clone size: -
D gene: -
J gene: TRBJ1-5
CDR3 DNA: TGTGCCAGCAGCCCGGGAGTTTATAGCAATCAGCCCCAGCATTTT
CDR3 protein: CASSPGVYSNQPQHF

V gene: TRBV14
clone size: few
D gene: TRBD1
J gene: TRBJ2-3
CDR3 DNA: TGTGCCAGCAGCCTCAAACAGGGGGCCTCAGATACGCAGTATTTT
CDR3 protein: CASSLKQGASDTQYF

V gene: TRBV12-3/TRBV12-4
clone size: few
D gene: -
J gene: TRBJ2-3
CDR3 DNA: TGTGCCAGCAGTTTTAGGACGCCCTTGTCGGATACGCAGTATTTT
CDR3 protein: CASSFRTPLSDTQYF

V gene: TRBV20-1
clone size: -
D gene: TRBD2
J gene: TRBJ2-7
CDR3 DNA: TGCAGTGCACGACACCTAGCGGGAGTGTACGAGCAGTACTTC
CDR3 protein: CSARHLAGVYEQYF

V gene: TRBV3-1
clone size: many
D gene: -
J gene: TRBJ2-7
CDR3 DNA: TGTGCCAGCAGCCAGATCTACGAGCAGTACTTC
CDR3 protein: CASSQIYEQYF

V gene: TRBV6-4
clone size: -
D gene: -
J gene: TRBJ2-3
CDR3 DNA: TGTGCCAGCAGTGTGGATGGGGCAGATACGCAGTATTTT
CDR3 protein: CASSVDGADTQYF

V gene: TRBV10-3
clone size: few
D gene: -
J gene: TRBJ1-5
CDR3 DNA: TGTGCCATCAGTGAGTCGATTGTAGGGGTGAGCAATCAGCCCCAGCATTTT
CDR3 protein: CAISESIVGVSNQPQHF

V gene: TRBV19
clone size: -
D gene: -
J gene: TRBJ1-5
CDR3 DNA: TGTGCCAGTAGTTTCAGCAGGAATGACAATCAGCCCCAGCATTTT
CDR3 protein: CASSFSRNDNQPQHF

V gene: TRBV10-3
clone size: -
D gene: -
J gene: TRBJ1-1
CDR3 DNA: TGTGCCATCAGTGACAGCTTGCCTTGGAACACTGAAGCTTTCTTT
CDR3 protein: CAISDSLPWNTEAFF

V gene: TRBV24-1
clone size: -
D gene: TRBD2
J gene: TRBJ2-1
CDR3 DNA: TGTGCCACTCGGACTAGCGGGAGGGACAATGAGCAGTTCTTC
CDR3 protein: CATRTSGRDNEQFF

V gene: TRBV12-3/TRBV12-4
clone size: -
D gene: TRBD2
J gene: TRBJ2-5
CDR3 DNA: TGTGCCAGCAGGATAGGACTAGCCTTCTCTACCCAGTACTTC
CDR3 protein: CASRIGLAFSTQYF

V gene: TRBV5-1
clone size: few
D gene: TRBD2
J gene: TRBJ2-1
CDR3 DNA: TGCGCCAGCAGCTTACTAGCGGGAGATGACTACAATGAGCAGTTCTTC
CDR3 protein: CASSLLAGDDYNEQFF

V gene: TRBV6-6
clone size: many
D gene: -
J gene: TRBJ2-3
CDR3 DNA: TGTGCCAGCAGAACCGCTTACGCGGGGCCTAGCACAGATACGCAGTATTTT
CDR3 protein: CASRTAYAGPSTDTQYF

V gene: TRBV18
clone size: -
D gene: TRBD1
J gene: TRBJ2-1
CDR3 DNA: TGTGCCAGCTCACCTCGGGACAGGGGTCCCACATTTCCCTACAATGAGCAGTTCTTC
CDR3 protein: CASSPRDRGPTFPYNEQFF

V gene: TRBV11-3
clone size: -
D gene: TRBD2
J gene: TRBJ2-7
CDR3 DNA: TGTGCCAGCAGCCCCCCGGAACTAGCGGGAAGCTACGAGCAGTACTTC
CDR3 protein: CASSPPELAGSYEQYF

V gene: TRBV19
clone size: -
D gene: -
J gene: TRBJ2-2
CDR3 DNA: TGTGCCAGTAGTGTCTTGGGGGGCACCGGGGAGCTGTTTTTT
CDR3 protein: CASSVLGGTGELFF

V gene: TRBV29-1
clone size: -
D gene: -
J gene: TRBJ2-3
CDR3 DNA: TGCAGCGGAAAACCGAGAGGAGGCACAGATACGCAGTATTTT
CDR3 protein: CSGKPRGGTDTQYF

V gene: TRBV20-1
clone size: few
D gene: -
J gene: TRBJ2-7
CDR3 DNA: TGCAGTGCCCCCCTCTCCGGGGTGCAGTACTTC
CDR3 protein: CSAPLSGVQYF

V gene: TRBV7-9
clone size: -
D gene: -
J gene: TRBJ1-2
CDR3 DNA: TGTGCCAGCAGCTTATCACAGGGCTATGGCTACACCTTC
CDR3 protein: CASSLSQGYGYTF

V gene: TRBV20-1
clone size: -
D gene: -
J gene: TRBJ2-5
CDR3 DNA: TGCAGTGCTAGAGATCGGCCCTCCCAAGAGACCCAGTACTTC
CDR3 protein: CSARDRPSQETQYF

V gene: TRBV20-1
clone size: few
D gene: -
J gene: TRBJ1-1
CDR3 DNA: TGCAGTGCTAGCCGGACAGTCATGAACACTGAAGCTTTCTTT
CDR3 protein: CSASRTVMNTEAFF

V gene: TRBV7-9
clone size: few
D gene: TRBD1
J gene: TRBJ1-2
CDR3 DNA: TGTGCCAGCAGCGCAAACGAAGAGACAGGGGGCTATGGCTACACCTTC
CDR3 protein: CASSANEETGGYGYTF

V gene: TRBV20-1
clone size: -
D gene: -
J gene: TRBJ2-5
CDR3 DNA: TGCAGTGCTATAATTACTGGACAGCAAGAGACCCAGTACTTC
CDR3 protein: CSAIITGQQETQYF

V gene: TRBV6-1
clone size: few
D gene: -
J gene: TRBJ1-6
CDR3 DNA: TGTGCCAGCATTAGGGGCGAATCCTCGCCCCTCCACTTT
CDR3 protein: CASIRGESSPLHF

V gene: TRBV29-1
clone size: many
D gene: -
J gene: TRBJ1-2
CDR3 DNA: TGCAGCGTTAGAAGGGAAACCCTCCATGGCTACACCTTC
CDR3 protein: CSVRRETLHGYTF

V gene: TRBV15
clone size: many
D gene: -
J gene: TRBJ2-2
CDR3 DNA: TGTGCCACCAGGCCGGGAGCTTTAGACACCGGGGAGCTGTTTTTT
CDR3 protein: CATRPGALDTGELFF

V gene: TRBV5-6
clone size: many
D gene: TRBD2
J gene: TRBJ2-1
CDR3 DNA: TGTGCCAGCAGCCCGGAGACGACCGGACTAGCGGGAGGGCCCTACAATGAGCAGTTCTTC
CDR3 protein: CASSPETTGLAGGPYNEQFF

V gene: TRBV6-1
clone size: -
D gene: -
J gene: TRBJ2-7
CDR3 DNA: TGTGCCAGCTCCCCCCGGAGGGGTACCTACGAGCAGTACTTC
CDR3 protein: CASSPRRGTYEQYF

V gene: TRBV6-2/TRBV6-3
clone size: -
D gene: TRBD2
J gene: TRBJ2-3
CDR3 DNA: TGTGCCAGCAGACTAGCGGGTGACACAGATACGCAGTATTTT
CDR3 protein: CASRLAGDTDTQYF

V gene: TRBV11-3
clone size: few
D gene: -
J gene: TRBJ1-4
CDR3 DNA: TGTGCCAGCAGCCCCCGTTCCGGTCCCCGCGGGGGTAATGAAAAACTGTTTTTT
CDR3 protein: CASSPRSGPRGGNEKLFF

V gene: TRBV7-9
clone size: few
D gene: -
J gene: TRBJ2-5
CDR3 DNA: TGTGCCAGCAGCTTAGGTCTCGGCGGGGTTCAAGAGACCCAGTACTTC
CDR3 protein: CASSLGLGGVQETQYF

V gene: TRBV7-7
clone size: few
D gene: TRBD2
J gene: TRBJ2-1
CDR3 DNA: TGTGCCAGCAGCTTACTAGCGGGAGTAGCCTACAATGAGCAGTTCTTC
CDR3 protein: CASSLLAGVAYNEQFF

V gene: TRBV20-1
clone size: many
D gene: TRBD1
J gene: TRBJ1-2
CDR3 DNA: TGCAGTGCTTACAGGGGTAGCTATGGCTACACCTTC
CDR3 protein: CSAYRGSYGYTF

V gene: TRBV5-5
clone size: -
D gene: TRBD2
J gene: TRBJ2-1
CDR3 DNA: TGTGCCAGCAGCTTGGCGCTAGCGGGAAACTCCTACAATGAGCAGTTCTTC
CDR3 protein: CASSLALAGNSYNEQFF

V gene: TRBV12-3/TRBV12-4
clone size: few
D gene: TRBD2
J gene: TRBJ2-1
CDR3 DNA: TGTGCCAGCACGCCCACCTCCGGGACTAGCGGGAGTAGTGAGCAGTTCTTC
CDR3 protein: CASTPTSGTSGSSEQFF

V gene: TRBV7-9
clone size: -
D gene: -
J gene: TRBJ1-6
CDR3 DNA: TGTGCCAGCAGCCCAAGACAGGTTTCACCCCTCCACTTT
CDR3 protein: CASSPRQVSPLHF

V gene: TRBV6-5
clone size: many
D gene: TRBD2
J gene: TRBJ2-7
CDR3 DNA: TGTGCCAGCAGCCGCGGGACTAGCGGGAGCCACGAGCAGTACTTC
CDR3 protein: CASSRGTSGSHEQYF

V gene: TRBV28
clone size: -
D gene: TRBD1
J gene: TRBJ2-7
CDR3 DNA: TGTGCCAGCACCTCGGGACAGGGCGTCGAGCAGTACTTC
CDR3 protein: CASTSGQGVEQYF